The 9 T cell receptor beta chains below come from one sample, sequenced in a study of control samples from healthy donors and cancer patients. TCRdb's copy holds only in-frame clones and misses some; the assay was immunoSEQ multiplex PCR. The sample contains around 170,000 clones, 92% of which appear only once. The sample taken for sequencing was blood. The origin of the receptors is a woman under 40 in good health.

The genes are TRBV24-1 and TRBJ1-5, with no clear D. Trimming stripped 4 bases from V and 1 base from J, with 10 bases between. From germline, CDR1 is KGHDR and CDR2 SFDVKD. This CDR3 region has 15 residues. The DNA for the CDR3 is TGTGCCACCAGTGACTCGTCGGGAAGCAATCAGCCCCAGCATTTT. Translated, it gives CATSDSSGSNQPQHF.

The chain employs TRBV28 and TRBJ2-6; D possibly corresponds to TRBD1 (5 bases). The V gene's germline CDR1 is MDHEN and CDR2 SYDVKM. Trimming took 7 bases from V and 0 from J, leaving 13 bases between them. This CDR3 has 16 residues. CDR3 residues: CASTWGDSSGANVLTF. For the CDR3, the DNA is TGTGCCAGCACCTGGGGCGATAGCTCTGGGGCCAACGTCCTGACTTTC.

The gene calls are TRBV7-3 and TRBJ1-2; no reliable D call. This CDR3 has 15 residues. Per the germline V gene, CDR1 is SGHTA and CDR2 is FQGTGA. Trimming pared 4 bases from V and 7 bases from J, leaving 19 bases between. The chain's CDR3 is CASSSSGEQRSGYTF. The CDR3 region has the DNA TGTGCCAGCAGCTCCTCCGGGGAACAGCGAAGTGGCTACACCTTC.

The chain couples TRBV7-9 to TRBJ2-7; D is perhaps TRBD2 (5 bases). Germline values: CDR1 SEHNR, CDR2 FQNEAQ (reference sequence). The V end was cut by 1 base, the J end by 2 bases, with 15 bases between. This CDR3 region has 16 residues. The CDR3: CASSLGWVGVTYEQYF. As DNA, the CDR3 is TGTGCCAGCAGCTTAGGATGGGTCGGGGTCACCTACGAGCAGTACTTC. The variable domain in full, completed from reference TRBV7-9 and TRBJ2-7, reads DTGVSQNPRHKITKRGQNVTFRCDPISEHNRLYWYRQTLGQGPEFLTYFQNEAQLEKSRLLSDRFSAERPKGSFSTLEIQRTEQGDSAMYLCASSLGWVGVTYEQYFGPGTRLTVT.

The chain couples TRBV4-3 to TRBJ2-4; a possible D gene is TRBD2 (6 bases). The germline V gene encodes CDR1 LGHNA and CDR2 YSLEER. This CDR3 has 16 amino acids. Trimming stripped 0 bases from V and 4 bases from J, with 13 bases between. CDR3 bases: TGCGCCAGCAGCCAAGATCCCCGGGAGAGGAAAAACATTCAGTACTTC. Its translation: CASSQDPRERKNIQYF.

Points on this clone: This same CDR3 is encoded by further DNA sequences in the sample. The rearrangement links TRBV7-2 to TRBJ2-2, with a possible D match to TRBD1 (5 bases). The germline V gene has CDR1 SGHTA and CDR2 FQGNSA. The CDR3 runs to 13 residues. V lost 2 bases and J 5 bases, leaving 6 bases between the germline ends. This CDR3 reads CASSLRGTGELFF. In DNA form, the CDR3 reads TGTGCCAGCAGCTTAAGGGGAACCGGGGAGCTGTTTTTT. The full variable domain, in which reference TRBV7-2 and TRBJ2-2 provide the parts outside the CDR3, is GAGVSQSPSNKVTEKGKDVELRCDPISGHTALYWYRQSLGQGLEFLIYFQGNSAPDKSGLPSDRFSAERTGGSVSTLTIQRTQQEDSAVYLCASSLRGTGELFFGEGSRLTVL.

The rearrangement uses TRBV5-1 and TRBJ2-2; TRBD1 matches at 9 bases. The CDR3 has 16 amino acids. Germline CDR1 is SGHRS and CDR2 is YFSETQ. Trimming removed 4 bases from V and 3 bases from J; junction bases left unmatched: 7. Written as DNA, the CDR3 is TGCGCCAGCAGCCCCGGACAGGGGAAGGACACCGGGGAGCTGTTTTTT. This gives the protein CASSPGQGKDTGELFF.

The CDR3 loop is CASSSGDLTDTQYF. For the CDR3, the DNA is TGCGCCAGCTCATCCGGGGATCTCACAGATACGCAGTATTTT. The chain links TRBV5-1 to TRBJ2-3, with a weak D call TRBD2 (5 bases). Germline assignment: CDR1 SGHRS and CDR2 YFSETQ. The CDR3 has 14 residues. V was cut by 7 bases and J by 2 bases, with 14 bases left in between.

The chain uses TRBV7-8 and TRBJ2-7, with D perhaps matching TRBD2 (6 bases). The V gene lost 1 base and the J gene lost 7 bases, with 20 bases spanning the gap. This CDR3 spans 16 amino acids. The V gene's germline CDR1 is SGHVS and CDR2 FQNEAQ. For the CDR3, the DNA is TGTGCCAGCAGCTTAGGTCCTTCGGGGGTCCCGAGGGAGCAGTACTTC. It encodes CASSLGPSGVPREQYF.